The rows below give T cell receptor beta chains drawn from one sample of a study of shared T cell receptors in the human thymus. Profiling relied on immunoSEQ multiplex PCR, and the TCRdb table lists in-frame clones only, not all of them. The table includes 500,000 to 550,000 clones, 70% to 80% detected once. These same data were also listed under a study on human thymus T cells.

Source material: thymocytes. These receptors were taken from a boy in the first two years of life with a congenital heart defect. Both conserved end residues are part of each CDR3. Fields, in order: CDR3 protein, CDR3 DNA, D gene, clone size, V gene, J gene. D genes are given only for firm matches. Rows may omit the clone size; those that give it use once, few, many or a size class.

cdr3_aa: CSVETSGVDEQYF
cdr3_nt: TGCAGCGTTGAAACCAGCGGGGTCGACGAGCAGTACTTC
d_call: TRBD2
clone_size: NA
v_call: TRBV29-1
j_call: TRBJ2-7

cdr3_aa: CASSQAPMVTYEQYF
cdr3_nt: TGTGCCAGCAGCCAAGCACCTATGGTAACCTACGAGCAGTACTTC
d_call: NA
clone_size: NA
v_call: TRBV14
j_call: TRBJ2-7

cdr3_aa: CASSFIEGSAASTDTQYF
cdr3_nt: TGTGCCAGCAGTTTCATCGAGGGATCGGCTGCTAGCACAGATACGCAGTATTTT
d_call: NA
clone_size: NA
v_call: TRBV28
j_call: TRBJ2-3

cdr3_aa: CASRYPTDSARYGYTF
cdr3_nt: TGTGCCAGCAGGTACCCAACGGACAGCGCGCGCTATGGCTACACCTTC
d_call: NA
clone_size: NA
v_call: TRBV6-6
j_call: TRBJ1-2

cdr3_aa: CASSQGDRGRDYGYTF
cdr3_nt: TGCGCCAGCAGCCAAGGGGACAGGGGGCGCGACTATGGCTACACCTTC
d_call: TRBD1
clone_size: NA
v_call: TRBV4-1
j_call: TRBJ1-2

cdr3_aa: CASSSPSREKSYNEQFF
cdr3_nt: TGTGCCAGCAGCTCTCCCTCGCGTGAAAAGTCCTACAATGAGCAGTTCTTC
d_call: NA
clone_size: NA
v_call: TRBV11-2
j_call: TRBJ2-1

cdr3_aa: CASSFLSWRERQETQYF
cdr3_nt: TGCGCCAGCAGCTTTTTGAGCTGGAGGGAGCGACAAGAGACCCAGTACTTC
d_call: NA
clone_size: NA
v_call: TRBV5-1
j_call: TRBJ2-5

cdr3_aa: CASQRYRELGREKLFF
cdr3_nt: TGTGCCAGCCAAAGATACAGGGAATTGGGTCGAGAAAAACTGTTTTTT
d_call: NA
clone_size: few
v_call: TRBV28
j_call: TRBJ1-4

cdr3_aa: CASSLAGVQGDDTEAFF
cdr3_nt: TGTGCCAGCAGCTTAGCGGGAGTACAGGGGGATGATACTGAAGCTTTCTTT
d_call: TRBD1
clone_size: NA
v_call: TRBV7-2
j_call: TRBJ1-1

cdr3_aa: CASSLGTGATDTQYF
cdr3_nt: TGTGCCAGCAGCTTAGGTACAGGGGCCACAGATACGCAGTATTTT
d_call: TRBD1
clone_size: few
v_call: TRBV7-8
j_call: TRBJ2-3

cdr3_aa: CASSPSRDSLSYNEQFF
cdr3_nt: TGTGCCAGCAGTCCTAGCCGGGACTCCCTCTCCTACAATGAGCAGTTCTTC
d_call: NA
clone_size: NA
v_call: TRBV11-2
j_call: TRBJ2-1

cdr3_aa: CASSTKGRMNTEAFF
cdr3_nt: TGTGCCAGCAGCACCAAGGGGCGGATGAACACTGAAGCTTTCTTT
d_call: NA
clone_size: NA
v_call: TRBV7-9
j_call: TRBJ1-1

cdr3_aa: CASSLYGDRGRAETQYF
cdr3_nt: TGTGCCAGCAGTTTATATGGGGACAGGGGCCGCGCGGAGACCCAGTACTTC
d_call: TRBD1
clone_size: few
v_call: TRBV27
j_call: TRBJ2-5

cdr3_aa: CASSQGRQGLTHTDTQYF
cdr3_nt: TGCGCCAGCAGCCAAGGCCGACAGGGACTCACCCACACAGATACGCAGTATTTT
d_call: NA
clone_size: few
v_call: TRBV4-3
j_call: TRBJ2-3

cdr3_aa: CAAQGAGQETQYF
cdr3_nt: TGTGCCGCTCAGGGGGCGGGGCAAGAGACCCAGTACTTC
d_call: TRBD1
clone_size: NA
v_call: TRBV19
j_call: TRBJ2-5

cdr3_aa: CASSVDRAYEQYF
cdr3_nt: TGTGCCAGCAGTGTTGACAGGGCCTACGAGCAGTACTTC
d_call: TRBD1
clone_size: NA
v_call: TRBV2
j_call: TRBJ2-7

cdr3_aa: CASYPQGFTEAFF
cdr3_nt: TGTGCCAGCTACCCTCAGGGGTTCACTGAAGCTTTCTTT
d_call: NA
clone_size: few
v_call: TRBV2
j_call: TRBJ1-1

cdr3_aa: CASSPDRVDTQYF
cdr3_nt: TGTGCCAGCAGCCCCGACAGGGTCGATACGCAGTATTTT
d_call: TRBD1
clone_size: few
v_call: TRBV2
j_call: TRBJ2-3

cdr3_aa: CASSQVPLVFGETQYF
cdr3_nt: TGCGCCAGCAGCCAAGTGCCGTTAGTTTTCGGAGAGACCCAGTACTTC
d_call: NA
clone_size: once
v_call: TRBV4-3
j_call: TRBJ2-5

cdr3_aa: CASSQSMGSGSYEQYF
cdr3_nt: TGCGCCAGCAGCCAATCCATGGGTAGCGGGAGTTACGAGCAGTACTTC
d_call: TRBD2
clone_size: NA
v_call: TRBV4-1
j_call: TRBJ2-7

cdr3_aa: CASSLFAGVEAFF
cdr3_nt: TGTGCCAGCAGTTTATTTGCGGGGGTTGAAGCTTTCTTT
d_call: NA
clone_size: NA
v_call: TRBV27
j_call: TRBJ1-1

cdr3_aa: CASSEARGSLTEAFF
cdr3_nt: TGTGCCAGCAGTGAAGCGCGGGGGTCTCTGACTGAAGCTTTCTTT
d_call: NA
clone_size: NA
v_call: TRBV2
j_call: TRBJ1-1

cdr3_aa: CASSDGLAGASYEQYF
cdr3_nt: TGTGCCAGCAGTGACGGACTAGCGGGAGCCTCCTACGAGCAGTACTTC
d_call: TRBD2
clone_size: NA
v_call: TRBV25-1
j_call: TRBJ2-7

cdr3_aa: CASSLVVVGLADNEQFF
cdr3_nt: TGTGCCAGCAGCTTAGTGGTTGTAGGCCTAGCGGACAATGAGCAGTTCTTC
d_call: TRBD2
clone_size: few
v_call: TRBV7-8
j_call: TRBJ2-1

cdr3_aa: CASSSTGRETQYF
cdr3_nt: TGCGCCAGCAGCAGTACAGGGCGGGAGACCCAGTACTTC
d_call: NA
clone_size: NA
v_call: TRBV5-1
j_call: TRBJ2-5

cdr3_aa: CASSQERRTGGLSPLHF
cdr3_nt: TGCGCCAGCAGCCAAGAAAGACGGACAGGGGGGTTGTCACCCCTCCACTTT
d_call: TRBD1
clone_size: NA
v_call: TRBV4-3
j_call: TRBJ1-6

cdr3_aa: CASSLAQGGTYEQYF
cdr3_nt: TGTGCCAGCAGCTTGGCCCAGGGAGGTACCTACGAGCAGTACTTC
d_call: NA
clone_size: few
v_call: TRBV5-6
j_call: TRBJ2-7

cdr3_aa: CASTDPRDRGRRGNYGYTF
cdr3_nt: TGTGCCAGCACGGACCCCCGGGACAGGGGGCGTAGAGGGAACTATGGCTACACCTTC
d_call: TRBD1
clone_size: NA
v_call: TRBV9
j_call: TRBJ1-2

cdr3_aa: CASSETAGEQFF
cdr3_nt: TGTGCCAGCAGCGAGACGGCGGGGGAGCAGTTCTTC
d_call: NA
clone_size: NA
v_call: TRBV7-3
j_call: TRBJ2-1

cdr3_aa: CASRGGTGTYEQYF
cdr3_nt: TGTGCCAGCCGTGGGGGGACAGGGACCTACGAGCAGTACTTC
d_call: TRBD1
clone_size: NA
v_call: TRBV6-5
j_call: TRBJ2-7

cdr3_aa: CSVLRVQGSTLMNTEAFF
cdr3_nt: TGCAGCGTTTTGCGGGTACAGGGAAGTACCCTTATGAACACTGAAGCTTTCTTT
d_call: NA
clone_size: NA
v_call: TRBV29-1
j_call: TRBJ1-1

cdr3_aa: CASSPGHSYNEQFF
cdr3_nt: TGTGCCAGTAGTCCGGGACACTCCTACAATGAGCAGTTCTTC
d_call: NA
clone_size: NA
v_call: TRBV19
j_call: TRBJ2-1

cdr3_aa: CASSQDWGGADDTEAFF
cdr3_nt: TGTGCCAGCAGCCAAGATTGGGGGGGCGCGGATGACACTGAAGCTTTCTTT
d_call: NA
clone_size: few
v_call: TRBV14
j_call: TRBJ1-1

cdr3_aa: CASSTGGKRTNEKLFF
cdr3_nt: TGTGCCAGTAGTACAGGGGGAAAGAGGACTAATGAAAAACTGTTTTTT
d_call: TRBD1
clone_size: NA
v_call: TRBV19
j_call: TRBJ1-4

cdr3_aa: CASSYSGSGELFF
cdr3_nt: TGTGCCAGCAGTTACTCGGGGAGCGGGGAGCTGTTTTTT
d_call: NA
clone_size: once
v_call: TRBV6-5
j_call: TRBJ2-2

cdr3_aa: CASGPQLAEEGEQFF
cdr3_nt: TGTGCCAGCGGGCCCCAGCTAGCGGAGGAGGGTGAGCAGTTCTTC
d_call: TRBD2
clone_size: NA
v_call: TRBV11-2
j_call: TRBJ2-1

cdr3_aa: CASSFRATSGRAHGGANVLTF
cdr3_nt: TGTGCCAGCAGTTTCCGGGCGACTAGCGGGAGGGCCCATGGTGGGGCCAACGTCCTGACTTTC
d_call: TRBD2
clone_size: once
v_call: TRBV28
j_call: TRBJ2-6

cdr3_aa: CASRDRGRALYEQYF
cdr3_nt: TGTGCCAGCAGGGACAGGGGGCGGGCCCTCTACGAGCAGTACTTC
d_call: TRBD1
clone_size: NA
v_call: TRBV28
j_call: TRBJ2-7

cdr3_aa: CASSQEGGTGTNYGYTF
cdr3_nt: TGTGCCAGCAGCCAAGAGGGCGGGACAGGGACCAACTATGGCTACACCTTC
d_call: TRBD1
clone_size: NA
v_call: TRBV14
j_call: TRBJ1-2

cdr3_aa: CASTNLRTGPTNHQETQYF
cdr3_nt: TGTGCCAGCACCAACCTTCGAACAGGGCCCACCAACCACCAAGAGACCCAGTACTTC
d_call: NA
clone_size: NA
v_call: TRBV5-6
j_call: TRBJ2-5